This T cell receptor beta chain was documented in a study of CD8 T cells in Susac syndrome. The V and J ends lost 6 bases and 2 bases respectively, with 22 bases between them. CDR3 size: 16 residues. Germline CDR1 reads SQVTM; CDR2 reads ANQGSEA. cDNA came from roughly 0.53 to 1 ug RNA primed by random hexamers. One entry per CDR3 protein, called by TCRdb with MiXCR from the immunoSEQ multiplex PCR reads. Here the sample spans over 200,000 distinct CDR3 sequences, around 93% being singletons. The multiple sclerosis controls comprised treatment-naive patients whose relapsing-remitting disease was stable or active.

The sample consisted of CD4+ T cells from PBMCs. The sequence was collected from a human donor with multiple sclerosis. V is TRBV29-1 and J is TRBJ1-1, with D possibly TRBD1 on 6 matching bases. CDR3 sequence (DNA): TGCAGCGTCACAACAAAGACAGGCTCGTCTAACACTGAAGCTTTCTTT. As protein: CSVTTKTGSSNTEAFF.